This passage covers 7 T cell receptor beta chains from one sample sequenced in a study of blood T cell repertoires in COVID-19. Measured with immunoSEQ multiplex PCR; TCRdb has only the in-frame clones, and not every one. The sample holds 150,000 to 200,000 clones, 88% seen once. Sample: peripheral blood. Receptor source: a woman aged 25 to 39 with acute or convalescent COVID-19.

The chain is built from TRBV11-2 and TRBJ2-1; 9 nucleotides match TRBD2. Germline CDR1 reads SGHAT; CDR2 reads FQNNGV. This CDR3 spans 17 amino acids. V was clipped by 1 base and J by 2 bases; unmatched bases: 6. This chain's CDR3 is CASSLGGAGGTYNEQFF. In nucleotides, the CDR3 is TGTGCCAGCAGCTTAGGGGGCGCGGGAGGGACCTACAATGAGCAGTTCTTC.

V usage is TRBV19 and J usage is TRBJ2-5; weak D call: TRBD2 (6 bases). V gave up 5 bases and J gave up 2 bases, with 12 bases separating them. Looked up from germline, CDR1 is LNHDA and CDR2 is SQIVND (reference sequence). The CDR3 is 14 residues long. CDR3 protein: CASSPRGGQETQYF. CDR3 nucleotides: TGTGCCAGTAGTCCCCGTGGGGGGCAAGAGACCCAGTACTTC. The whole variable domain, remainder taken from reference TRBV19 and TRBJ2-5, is DGGITQSPKYLFRKEGQNVTLSCEQNLNHDAMYWYRQDPGQGLRLIYYSQIVNDFQKGDIAEGYSVSREKKESFPLTVTSAQKNPTAFYLCASSPRGGQETQYFGPGTRLLVL.

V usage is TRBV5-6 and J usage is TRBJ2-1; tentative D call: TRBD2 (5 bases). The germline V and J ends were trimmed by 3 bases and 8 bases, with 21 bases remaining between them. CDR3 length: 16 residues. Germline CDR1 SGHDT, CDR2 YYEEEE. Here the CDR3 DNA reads TGTGCCAGCAGCTCTAATCGGGGAGTTTTCTTGTATGAGCAGTTCTTC. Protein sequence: CASSSNRGVFLYEQFF. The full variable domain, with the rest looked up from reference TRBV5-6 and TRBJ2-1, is DAGVTQSPTHLIKTRGQQVTLRCSPKSGHDTVSWYQQALGQGPQFIFQYYEEEERQRGNFPDRFSGHQFPNYSSELNVNALLLGDSALYLCASSSNRGVFLYEQFFGPGTRLTVL.

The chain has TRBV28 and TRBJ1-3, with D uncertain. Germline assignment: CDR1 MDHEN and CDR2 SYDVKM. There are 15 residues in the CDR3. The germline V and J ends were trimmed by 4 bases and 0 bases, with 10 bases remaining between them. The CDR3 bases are TGTGCCAGCAGTTCCCGTAGAGGCTCTGGAAACACCATATATTTT. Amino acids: CASSSRRGSGNTIYF.

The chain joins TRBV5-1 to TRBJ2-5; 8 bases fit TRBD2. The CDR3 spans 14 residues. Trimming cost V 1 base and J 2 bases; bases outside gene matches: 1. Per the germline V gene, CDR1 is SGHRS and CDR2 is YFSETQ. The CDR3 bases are TGCGCCAGCAGCTTGACGGGGGGGCAAGAGACCCAGTACTTC. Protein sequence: CASSLTGGQETQYF.

For the CDR3, the DNA is TGTGCCAGCAGCTTATTCGAATCCGGGGAAAAACTGTTTTTT. It specifies CASSLFESGEKLFF. This chain joins TRBV11-1 and TRBJ1-4; D gene uncertain. The V and J ends lost 2 bases and 8 bases respectively, with 12 bases between them. The germline gives CDR1 SGHAT, CDR2 FQDESV (reference sequence). The CDR3 consists of 14 residues.

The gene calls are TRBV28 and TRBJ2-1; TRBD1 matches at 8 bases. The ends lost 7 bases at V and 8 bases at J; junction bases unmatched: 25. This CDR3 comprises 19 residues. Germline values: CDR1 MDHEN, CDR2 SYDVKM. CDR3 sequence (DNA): TGTGCCAGCATACCCTTATATCCCCAGGGGGCGGGAAGGTCGTATGAGCAGTTCTTC. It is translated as CASIPLYPQGAGRSYEQFF.